Presented here are 22 T cell receptor beta chains from one specimen sequenced in a study of blood T cell repertoires in COVID-19. Produced via immunoSEQ multiplex PCR; TCRdb's table is partial and in-frame only. The data contain 200,000 to 300,000 clones, around 85% of them seen just once; the ten biggest clones take up just under 6.5%. Sequenced input: peripheral blood. The receptors were gathered from a woman aged 55-75 years with active or convalescent COVID-19.

The V gene is TRBV7-8, the J gene TRBJ1-1, with TRBD1 identical over 7 bases. The CDR3 is 14 residues long. Trimming at V came to 5 bases and at J to 1 base, leaving 4 bases not matched to a gene. The germline V gene has CDR1 SGHVS and CDR2 FQNEAQ. This CDR3 is CASSPRTGNTEAFF. The CDR3 coding sequence is TGTGCCAGCAGCCCGCGGACAGGGAACACTGAAGCTTTCTTT.

For the CDR3, the DNA is TGTGCCAGTGGGGCCAGAGGCAATCAGCCCCAGCATTTT. It encodes CASGARGNQPQHF. This chain links TRBV19 with TRBJ1-5; the D gene is possibly TRBD1 (5 bases). V was cut by 8 bases and J by 2 bases, with 10 bases left in between. Looked up from germline, CDR1 is LNHDA and CDR2 is SQIVND (reference sequence). This CDR3 has 13 amino acids.

This chain joins TRBV27 and TRBJ1-6, with TRBD1 matching 10 bases. Germline CDR1 MNHEY, CDR2 SMNVEV (reference sequence). The CDR3 spans 13 residues. V lost 6 bases, J lost 9 bases, and 2 bases stayed unmatched. CDR3 region: CASRGTGVSPLHF. The CDR3 bases are TGTGCCAGCAGGGGGACAGGGGTTTCACCCCTCCACTTT.

The J gene is TRBJ1-2, the V gene TRBV7-9; 9 bases line up with TRBD1. The V gene end was trimmed by 2 bases and the J gene end by 6 bases; junction bases not matched to a gene: 4. The CDR3 has 14 residues. Germline V gene data show CDR1 as SEHNR and CDR2 as FQNEAQ (reference sequence). The CDR3 region has the DNA TGTGCCAGCAGCTTAAGGGACAGGGAGGATGGCTACACCTTC. Translated, it gives CASSLRDREDGYTF.

The chain employs TRBV3-1 (or the pseudogene TRBV3-2) and TRBJ2-7; 7 bases map to TRBD1. CDR3 length equals 16 residues. V shed 3 bases, J shed 0 bases, and the junction held 8 bases outside the gene matches. CDR1 and CDR2 from the germline V gene are LGHDT and YNNKEL (reference sequence). CDR3 residues: CASSQGPGQSSYEQYF. CDR3 DNA: TGTGCCAGCAGCCAGGGCCCGGGACAGAGCTCCTACGAGCAGTACTTC.

This chain joins TRBV30 and TRBJ2-7; weak D call: TRBD1 (5 bases). Per germline, CDR1 GTSNPN and CDR2 SVGIG (reference sequence). There are 13 residues in the CDR3. Trimming stripped 0 bases from V and 1 base from J, with 7 bases between. The CDR3 DNA sequence: TGTGCCTGGAGTGTAGACAGTTCCTACGAGCAGTACTTC. Its translation is CAWSVDSSYEQYF.

CDR3 bases: TGTGCCAGCAGCTTACTCACAGGGGGCAGGACTGAAGCTTTCTTT. This translates into CASSLLTGGRTEAFF. The chain is built from TRBV11-3 and TRBJ1-1; 9 bases agree with TRBD1. Germline lookup yields CDR1 SGHNT and CDR2 YENEEA. Losses at the gene ends were 2 bases for V and 5 bases for J; bases not matched to a gene: 6. The CDR3 spans 15 residues.

This sequence joins TRBV13 and TRBJ1-2; TRBD1 aligns across 9 bases. CDR3 length: 15 amino acids. V dropped 4 bases and J dropped 4; count of bases not matched to a gene: 7. The germline V gene has CDR1 PRHDT and CDR2 FYEKMQ (reference sequence). CDR3 residues: CASSWWDRDLYGYTF. The CDR3 nucleotides are TGTGCCAGCAGCTGGTGGGACAGGGATCTCTATGGCTACACCTTC.

The rearrangement joins TRBV28 to TRBJ2-2; 11 nucleotides match TRBD2. After removal of 5 bases from V and 1 base from J, the junction contained 3 bases not matched to a gene. This CDR3 has 16 residues. Germline lookup yields CDR1 MDHEN and CDR2 SYDVKM. CDR3 coding DNA: TGTGCCAGCAGTCGGCTAGCGGGGGGGAACACCGGGGAGCTGTTTTTT. It is translated as CASSRLAGGNTGELFF.

The J gene is TRBJ1-2, the V gene TRBV28, with D unresolved. V lost 2 bases, J lost 4 bases, and 17 bases lay in between. The CDR3 covers 16 residues. Per the germline V gene, CDR1 is MDHEN and CDR2 is SYDVKM. The CDR3 nucleotides are TGTGCCAGCAGTTTAACCCGCTACCCCTCGGGCTATGGCTACACCTTC. This gives the protein CASSLTRYPSGYGYTF.

This clone has a handful of counts. The chain recombines TRBV6-2 or TRBV6-3 with TRBJ1-6; 12 bases align to TRBD1. CDR1 and CDR2 (germline): MNHEY, SVGEGT. The CDR3 contains 16 residues. V was pared by 2 bases and J by 10 bases, with 6 bases of the junction left unmatched. CDR3 in DNA: TGTGCCAGCAGTTACGCGCGGGACAGGGGGCGATCACCCCTCCACTTT. Protein sequence: CASSYARDRGRSPLHF.

The chain combines TRBV3-1 (or the pseudogene TRBV3-2) with TRBJ2-1, with TRBD1 matching over 7 bases. J lost 12 bases, V lost 2 bases, and 10 bases had no gene match. Looked up from germline, CDR1 is LGHDT and CDR2 is YNNKEL (reference sequence). The CDR3 length is 14 residues. CDR3 protein: CASSQSAGGLGQFF. CDR3 nucleotides: TGTGCCAGCAGCCAATCGGCAGGGGGTCTTGGGCAGTTCTTC.

This clone was detected a few times. The chain is built from TRBV27 and TRBJ1-3; perhaps TRBD1 as D (6 bases). The germline gives CDR1 MNHEY, CDR2 SMNVEV (reference sequence). The CDR3 is 15 amino acids. Trimming left V 6 bases short and J 6 bases short, with 18 bases between. The CDR3: CASSSRRGAENTIYF. The CDR3 DNA is TGTGCCAGCAGCTCCCGCCGGGGGGCTGAAAACACCATATATTTT.

The chain links TRBV19 to TRBJ2-1; 15 positions match TRBD2. Germline CDR1 is LNHDA and CDR2 is SQIVND (reference sequence). With 3 bases clipped from V and 7 bases from J, the junction kept 4 bases outside the gene matches. This CDR3 comprises 16 residues. CDR3 loop: CASSISGLAGGNEQFF. The CDR3 bases are TGTGCCAGTAGTATTAGCGGACTAGCGGGAGGGAATGAGCAGTTCTTC.

Here the CDR3 reads CAWSDMYNQPQHF. CDR3 coding DNA: TGTGCCTGGAGTGACATGTACAATCAGCCCCAGCATTTT. This rearrangement joins TRBV30 to TRBJ1-5; D is unclear. The CDR3 has 13 amino acids. The V gene lost 1 base and the J gene lost 3 bases, with 7 bases spanning the gap. Germline V CDR1 and CDR2: GTSNPN, SVGIG (reference sequence).

The J gene is TRBJ2-2, the V gene TRBV5-1, with a tentative D call TRBD1 (5 bases). CDR3 length equals 14 residues. Deletions cut 2 bases from V and 4 bases from J, with 9 bases between. Germline loops: CDR1 SGHRS, CDR2 YFSETQ. CDR3 nucleotides: TGCGCCAGCAGCTTAAGGGGTTCCACCGGGGAGCTGTTTTTT. This gives the protein CASSLRGSTGELFF. Based on the CDR3 plus reference TRBV5-1 and TRBJ2-2, the full variable domain is KAGVTQTPRYLIKTRGQQVTLSCSPISGHRSVSWYQQTPGQGLQFLFEYFSETQRNKGNFPGRFSGRQFSNSRSEMNVSTLELGDSALYLCASSLRGSTGELFFGEGSRLTVL.

The chain uses TRBV3-1 (or the pseudogene TRBV3-2) and TRBJ1-3; 8 nucleotides agree with TRBD1. The CDR3 runs to 16 residues. The germline V gene has CDR1 LGHDT and CDR2 YNNKEL (reference sequence). V trimming: 1 base; J trimming: 3 bases; junction bases outside the gene matches: 5. CDR3 DNA: TGTGCCAGCAGCCAAGGCCTTGGGACAGGTGGAAACACCATATATTTT. Its translation is CASSQGLGTGGNTIYF.

CDR3 in DNA: TGTGCCAGTATCTCAGGGACTAGCGGGCCCTACAATGAGCAGTTCTTC. This encodes CASISGTSGPYNEQFF. The rearrangement uses TRBV19 and TRBJ2-1; 12 positions match TRBD2. V lost 7 bases, J lost 2 bases, and 6 bases stayed unmatched. The CDR3 covers 16 residues. Germline-derived CDR1 and CDR2 are LNHDA and SQIVND (reference sequence).

V and J are TRBV6-5 and TRBJ2-1, with TRBD2 identical over 7 bases. V lost 6 bases and J lost 7; bases outside the gene matches: 6. The CDR3 length is 13 residues. Germline CDR1 MNHEY, CDR2 SVGAGI. CDR3 nucleotides: TGTGCCAGCAGGAGAAACGGGAGGAATGAGCAGTTCTTC. Its protein product is CASRRNGRNEQFF.

This sequence joins TRBV3-1 (or the pseudogene TRBV3-2) and TRBJ2-7; the D is unclear. The V gene lost 1 base and the J gene lost 6 bases, with 7 bases spanning the gap. The CDR3 contains 12 residues. Germline CDR1 reads LGHDT; CDR2 reads YNNKEL (reference sequence). The CDR3 DNA reads TGTGCCAGCAGCCAAGGAGGTGGCGAGCAGTACTTC. Amino acids: CASSQGGGEQYF.

The chain is built from TRBV27 and TRBJ1-1; 7 bases line up with TRBD1. CDR1 and CDR2 from the germline V gene are MNHEY and SMNVEV (reference sequence). This CDR3 region has 18 residues. The junction had 10 bases not matched to a gene; V was cut back by 0 bases and J by 0 bases. CDR3 region: CASSLSVLNRGLNTEAFF. CDR3 sequence (DNA): TGTGCCAGCAGTTTATCCGTGTTAAACAGGGGCTTGAACACTGAAGCTTTCTTT.

The gene calls are TRBV15 and TRBJ1-4; D remains unclear. The V gene lost 1 base and the J gene lost 4 bases, with 7 bases spanning the gap. Germline CDR1 and CDR2: LNHNV and YYDKDF (reference sequence). CDR3 length: 14 residues. CDR3 nucleotides: TGTGCCACCAGCAGAGCACAAGTTAATGAAAAACTGTTTTTT. This encodes CATSRAQVNEKLFF.